The sequence of this T cell receptor beta chain was determined in a study of technical replicates of blood from four donors. The table came from immunoSEQ multiplex PCR; TCRdb's copy has only in-frame clones and leaves some out. The profile shows roughly 65,000 clones, approximately 89% of them singletons. The CDR3 is 15 amino acids. V shed 4 bases and J shed 5 bases, with 14 bases lying between them. The germline CDR1 and CDR2 sequences are MNHNS and SASEGT. Sequencing input: PBMCs. This receptor was taken from a human donor in good health. Some clones in this sample may be carry-over from other donors' samples. The rearrangement joins TRBV6-1 to TRBJ2-2, with a tentative D call TRBD1 (5 bases). CDR3 sequence: CASSVAKGWTGELFF. The CDR3 bases are TGTGCCAGCAGTGTTGCTAAGGGGTGGACCGGGGAGCTGTTTTTT.